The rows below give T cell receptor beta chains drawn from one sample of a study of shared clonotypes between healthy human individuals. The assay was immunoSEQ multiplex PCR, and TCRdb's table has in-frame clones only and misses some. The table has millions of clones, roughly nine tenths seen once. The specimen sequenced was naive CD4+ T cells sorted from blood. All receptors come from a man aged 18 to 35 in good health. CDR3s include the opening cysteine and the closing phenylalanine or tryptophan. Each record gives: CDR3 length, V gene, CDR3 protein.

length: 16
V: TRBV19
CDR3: CASSTLNRGYTGELFF

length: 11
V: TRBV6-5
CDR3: CASSRGVEAFF

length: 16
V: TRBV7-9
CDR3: CASSSYLGFHRDEQYF

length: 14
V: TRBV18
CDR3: CASSPDRVPYGYTF

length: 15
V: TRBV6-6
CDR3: CAGSYSGPNGEKLFF

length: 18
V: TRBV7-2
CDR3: CASSRTSGRSLYSYEQYF

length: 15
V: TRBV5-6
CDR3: CASSRRDGGTETQYF

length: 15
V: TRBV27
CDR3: CASSPTGGTSYEQYF

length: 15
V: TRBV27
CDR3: CASSWGPTLMDEQFF

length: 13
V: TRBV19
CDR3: CASSTTGLDEQYF

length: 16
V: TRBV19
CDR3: CASSITAVTLGGGYTF

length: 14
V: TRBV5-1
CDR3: CASSLGGSTGELFF

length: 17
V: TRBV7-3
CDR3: CASSLTGQAYSGNTIYF

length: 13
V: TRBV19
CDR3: CASSRDVNYEQYF

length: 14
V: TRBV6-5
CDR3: CASRRTDSSYEQYF

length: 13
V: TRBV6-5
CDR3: CASSYSGQDGYTF

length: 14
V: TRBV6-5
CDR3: CASSQTSGANVLTF

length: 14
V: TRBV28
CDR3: CASSSHYLWETQYF

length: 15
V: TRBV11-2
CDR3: CASSLVSGTYNEQFF

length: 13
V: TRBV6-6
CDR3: CASSGTAGQPQHF

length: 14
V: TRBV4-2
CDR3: CASSQDRGWGPQHF

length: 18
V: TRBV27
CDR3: CASSFLSSGDIWSNEQFF

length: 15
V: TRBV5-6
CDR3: CASSSVSGVPYEQYF

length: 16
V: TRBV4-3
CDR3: CASSQVASPSTDTQYF

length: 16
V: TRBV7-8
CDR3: CASSLVAGRSNQPQHF

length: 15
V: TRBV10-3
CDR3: CAIRSTDSYNSPLHF

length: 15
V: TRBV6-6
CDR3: CASSYGGSYNSPLHF

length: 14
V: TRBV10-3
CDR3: CAISESGGISPLHF